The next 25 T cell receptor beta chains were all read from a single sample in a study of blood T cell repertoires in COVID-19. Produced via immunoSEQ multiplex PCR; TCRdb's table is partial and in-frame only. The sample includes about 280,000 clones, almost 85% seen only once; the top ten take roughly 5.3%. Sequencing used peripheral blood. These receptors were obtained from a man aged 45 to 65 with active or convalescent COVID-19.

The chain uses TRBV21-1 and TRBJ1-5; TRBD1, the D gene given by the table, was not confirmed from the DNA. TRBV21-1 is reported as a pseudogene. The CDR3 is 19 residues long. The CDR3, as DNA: TGTGCCAGCAGCACTAGGACCCAATCAGGGGAACATCACAATCAGCCCCAGCATTTT. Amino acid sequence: CASSTRTQSGEHHNQPQHF.

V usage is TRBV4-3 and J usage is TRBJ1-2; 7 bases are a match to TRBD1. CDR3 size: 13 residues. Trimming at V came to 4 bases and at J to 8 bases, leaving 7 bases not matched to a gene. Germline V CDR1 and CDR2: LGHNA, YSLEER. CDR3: CASSRDRVEGYTF. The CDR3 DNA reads TGCGCCAGCAGCCGTGACAGGGTGGAGGGCTACACCTTC.

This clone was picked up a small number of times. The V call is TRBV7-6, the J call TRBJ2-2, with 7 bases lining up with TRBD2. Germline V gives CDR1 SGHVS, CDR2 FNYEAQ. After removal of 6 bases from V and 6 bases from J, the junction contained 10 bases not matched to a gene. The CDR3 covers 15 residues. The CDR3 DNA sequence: TGTGCCAGCAGACTTGACAGCGGGGTCCCCGGGGAGCTGTTTTTT. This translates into CASRLDSGVPGELFF.

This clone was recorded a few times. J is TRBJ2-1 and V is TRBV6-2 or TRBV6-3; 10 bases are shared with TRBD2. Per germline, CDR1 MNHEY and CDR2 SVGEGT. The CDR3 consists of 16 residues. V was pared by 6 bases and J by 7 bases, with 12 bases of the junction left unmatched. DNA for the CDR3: TGTGCCAGCAGCCCTCGGGGTAGCGGGAGGTGGAATGAGCAGTTCTTC. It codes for CASSPRGSGRWNEQFF.

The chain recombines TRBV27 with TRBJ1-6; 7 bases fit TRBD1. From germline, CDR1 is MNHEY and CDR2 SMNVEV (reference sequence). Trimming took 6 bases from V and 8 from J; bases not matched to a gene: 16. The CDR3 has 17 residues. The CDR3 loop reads CASSDRVFAGADSPLHF. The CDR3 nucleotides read TGTGCCAGCAGCGACAGGGTTTTCGCAGGGGCGGATTCACCCCTCCACTTT.

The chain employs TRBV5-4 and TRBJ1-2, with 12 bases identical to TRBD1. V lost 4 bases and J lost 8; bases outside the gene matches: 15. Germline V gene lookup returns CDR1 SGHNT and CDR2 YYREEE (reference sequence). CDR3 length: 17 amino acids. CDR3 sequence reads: CASSPFTPGQGARGYTF. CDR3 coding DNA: TGTGCCAGCAGCCCGTTCACGCCGGGACAGGGGGCGCGCGGCTACACCTTC.

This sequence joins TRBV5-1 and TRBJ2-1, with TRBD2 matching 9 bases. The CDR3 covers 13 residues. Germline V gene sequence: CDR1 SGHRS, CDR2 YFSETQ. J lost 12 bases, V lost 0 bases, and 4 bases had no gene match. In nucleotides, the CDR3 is TGCGCCAGCAGCTTGGAGGCGGGAGGGATGCAGTTCTTC. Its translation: CASSLEAGGMQFF.

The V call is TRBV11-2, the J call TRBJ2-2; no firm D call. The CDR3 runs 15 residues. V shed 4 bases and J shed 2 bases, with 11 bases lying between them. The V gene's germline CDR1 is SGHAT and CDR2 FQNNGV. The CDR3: CASSSGSRNTGELFF. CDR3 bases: TGTGCCAGCAGCTCCGGGTCGAGAAACACCGGGGAGCTGTTTTTT.

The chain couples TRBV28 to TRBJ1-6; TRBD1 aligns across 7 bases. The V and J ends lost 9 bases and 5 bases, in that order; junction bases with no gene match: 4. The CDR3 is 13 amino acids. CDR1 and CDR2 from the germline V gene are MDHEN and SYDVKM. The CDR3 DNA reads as TGTGCCAGTCGGGGGACAGATAATTCACCCCTCCACTTT. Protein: CASRGTDNSPLHF. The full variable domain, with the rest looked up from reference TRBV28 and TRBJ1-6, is DVKVTQSSRYLVKRTGEKVFLECVQDMDHENMFWYRQDPGLGLRLIYFSYDVKMKEKGDIPEGYSVSREKKERFSLILESASTNQTSMYLCASRGTDNSPLHFGNGTRLTVT.

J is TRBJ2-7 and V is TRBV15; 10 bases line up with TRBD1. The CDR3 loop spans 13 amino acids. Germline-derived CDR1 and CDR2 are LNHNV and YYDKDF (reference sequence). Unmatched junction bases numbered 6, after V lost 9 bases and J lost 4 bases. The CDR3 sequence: CATNRDRGYEQYF. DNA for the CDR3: TGTGCCACTAACCGGGACAGGGGTTACGAGCAGTACTTC.

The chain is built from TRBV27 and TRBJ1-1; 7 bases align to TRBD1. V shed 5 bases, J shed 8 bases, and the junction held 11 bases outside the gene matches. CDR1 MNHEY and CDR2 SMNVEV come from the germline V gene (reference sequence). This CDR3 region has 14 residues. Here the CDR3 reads CASSVRQGGVEAFF. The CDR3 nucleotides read TGTGCCAGCAGTGTCCGACAGGGTGGGGTGGAAGCTTTCTTT.

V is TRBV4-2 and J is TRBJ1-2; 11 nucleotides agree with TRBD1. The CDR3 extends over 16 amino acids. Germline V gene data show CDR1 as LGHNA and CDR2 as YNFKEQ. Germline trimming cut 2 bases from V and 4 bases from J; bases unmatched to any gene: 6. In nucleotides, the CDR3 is TGTGCCAGCAGCCAAATATCCGGGACAGGGGGCTATGGCTACACCTTC. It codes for CASSQISGTGGYGYTF.

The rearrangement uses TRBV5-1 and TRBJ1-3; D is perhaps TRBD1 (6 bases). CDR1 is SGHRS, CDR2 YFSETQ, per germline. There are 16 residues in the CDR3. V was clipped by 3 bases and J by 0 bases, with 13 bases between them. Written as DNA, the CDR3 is TGCGCCAGCAGCTCAGGACAGTTCAGCTCTGGAAACACCATATATTTT. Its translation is CASSSGQFSSGNTIYF. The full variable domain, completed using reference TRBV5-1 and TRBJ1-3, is KAGVTQTPRYLIKTRGQQVTLSCSPISGHRSVSWYQQTPGQGLQFLFEYFSETQRNKGNFPGRFSGRQFSNSRSEMNVSTLELGDSALYLCASSSGQFSSGNTIYFGEGSWLTVV.

The CDR3 protein is CAISGEGGQPQHF. CDR3 nucleotides: TGTGCCATCAGTGGGGAGGGTGGTCAGCCCCAGCATTTT. The chain links TRBV10-3 to TRBJ1-5, with D unclear. CDR1 is ENHRY and CDR2 is SYGVKD in the germline V gene. The CDR3 spans 13 residues. Trimming removed 4 bases from V and 6 bases from J, with 10 bases in between.

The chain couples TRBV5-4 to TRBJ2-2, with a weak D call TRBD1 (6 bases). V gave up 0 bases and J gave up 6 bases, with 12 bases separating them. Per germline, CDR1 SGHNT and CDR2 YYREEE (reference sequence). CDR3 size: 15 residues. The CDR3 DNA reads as TGTGCCAGCAGCTTGGGGGACACCTCCCCCGGGGAGCTGTTTTTT. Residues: CASSLGDTSPGELFF. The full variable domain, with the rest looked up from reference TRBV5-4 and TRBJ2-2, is ETGVTQSPTHLIKTRGQQVTLRCSSQSGHNTVSWYQQALGQGPQFIFQYYREEENGRGNFPPRFSGLQFPNYSSELNVNALELDDSALYLCASSLGDTSPGELFFGEGSRLTVL.

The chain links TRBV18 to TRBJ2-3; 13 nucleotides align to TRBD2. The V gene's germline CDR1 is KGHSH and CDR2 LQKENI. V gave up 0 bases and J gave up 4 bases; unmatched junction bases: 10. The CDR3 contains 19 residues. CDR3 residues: CASSPPPGLAGEEADTQYF. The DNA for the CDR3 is TGTGCCAGCTCACCACCCCCAGGACTAGCGGGAGAGGAGGCAGATACGCAGTATTTT.

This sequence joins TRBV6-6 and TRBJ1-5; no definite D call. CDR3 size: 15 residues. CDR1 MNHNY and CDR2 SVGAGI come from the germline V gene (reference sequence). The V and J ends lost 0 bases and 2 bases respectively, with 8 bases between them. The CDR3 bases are TGTGCCAGCAGTTACTCGTCAGAAGGCAATCAGCCCCAGCATTTT. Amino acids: CASSYSSEGNQPQHF.

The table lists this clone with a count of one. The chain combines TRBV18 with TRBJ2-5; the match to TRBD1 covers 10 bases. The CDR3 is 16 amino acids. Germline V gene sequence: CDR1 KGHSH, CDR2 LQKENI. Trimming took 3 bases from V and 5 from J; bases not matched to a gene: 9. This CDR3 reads CASSPNPGQGKETQYF. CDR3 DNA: TGTGCCAGCTCACCCAATCCGGGACAGGGGAAGGAGACCCAGTACTTC. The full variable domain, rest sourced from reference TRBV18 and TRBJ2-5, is NAGVMQNPRHLVRRRGQEARLRCSPMKGHSHVYWYRQLPEEGLKFMVYLQKENIIDESGMPKERFSAEFPKEGPSILRIQQVVRGDSAAYFCASSPNPGQGKETQYFGPGTRLLVL.

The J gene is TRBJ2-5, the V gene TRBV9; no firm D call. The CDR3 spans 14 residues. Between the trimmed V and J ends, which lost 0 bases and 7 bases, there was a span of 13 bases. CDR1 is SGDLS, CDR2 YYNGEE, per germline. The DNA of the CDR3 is TGTGCCAGCAGCGTAGACGACTTGGTAGGGACCCAGTACTTC. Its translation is CASSVDDLVGTQYF.

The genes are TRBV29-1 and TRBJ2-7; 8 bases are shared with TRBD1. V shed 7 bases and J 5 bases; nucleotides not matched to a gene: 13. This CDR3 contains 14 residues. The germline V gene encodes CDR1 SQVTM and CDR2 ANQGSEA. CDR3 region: CSAGTGWAGDEQYF. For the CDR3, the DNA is TGCAGCGCCGGGACAGGTTGGGCTGGGGACGAGCAGTACTTC.

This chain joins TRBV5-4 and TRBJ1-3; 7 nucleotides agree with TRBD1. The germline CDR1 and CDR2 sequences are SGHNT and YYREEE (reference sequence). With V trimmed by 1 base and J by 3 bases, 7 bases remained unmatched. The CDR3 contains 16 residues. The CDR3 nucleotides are TGTGCCAGCAGCTTGACCTCGACAGGGTTTGGAAACACCATATATTTT. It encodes CASSLTSTGFGNTIYF.

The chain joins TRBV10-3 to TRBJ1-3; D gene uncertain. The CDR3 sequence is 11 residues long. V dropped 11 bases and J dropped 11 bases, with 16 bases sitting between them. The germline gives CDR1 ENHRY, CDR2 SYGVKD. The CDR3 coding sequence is TGTGCCCCCTCGGCCCGGAGGGCCATATATTTT. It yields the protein CAPSARRAIYF.

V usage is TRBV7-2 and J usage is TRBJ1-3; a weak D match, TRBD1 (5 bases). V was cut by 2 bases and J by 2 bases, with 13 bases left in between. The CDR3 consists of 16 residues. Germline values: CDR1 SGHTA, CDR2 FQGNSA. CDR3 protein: CASSLRGGGTGNTIYF. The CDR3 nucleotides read TGTGCCAGCAGCTTAAGGGGAGGCGGAACTGGAAACACCATATATTTT.

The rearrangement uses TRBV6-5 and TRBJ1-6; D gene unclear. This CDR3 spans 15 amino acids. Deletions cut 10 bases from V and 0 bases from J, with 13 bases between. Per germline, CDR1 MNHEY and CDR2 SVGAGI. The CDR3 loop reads CATNDGSSYNSPLHF. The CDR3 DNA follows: TGTGCCACTAACGACGGGAGCTCCTATAATTCACCCCTCCACTTT.

CDR3 in amino acids: CASSRGSNQPQHF. CDR3 nucleotide sequence: TGTGCCAGCAGCCGAGGGAGCAATCAGCCCCAGCATTTT. The rearrangement links TRBV5-6 to TRBJ1-5; no clear D. V was pared by 4 bases and J by 1 base, with 6 bases between. In germline, CDR1 is SGHDT, CDR2 YYEEEE. The CDR3 has 13 residues.